What follows are 26 T cell receptor beta chains derived from one specimen sequenced in a study of T-cell reconstitution after alpha-beta-depleted transplantation in children. Unique molecular identifiers were built into the TCRbeta library. TCRdb reprocessed the PCR reads via MiXCR and lists one record per CDR3 protein. Among approximately 520,000 distinct CDR3 sequences listed, about an eighth were seen once. The sample was PBMCs, mostly from graft donor cells, taken 180 days after TCRalphabeta/CD19-depleted stem cell transplant. These receptors came from a female patient aged 2-9 years who had a stem cell transplant for aplastic anemia, so the T cells may come from the graft donor.

This clonotype was recorded at least ten times. The chain uses TRBV5-1 and TRBJ2-3, with a tentative D call TRBD2 (6 bases). This CDR3 has 15 amino acids. CDR1 is SGHRS and CDR2 is YFSETQ in the germline V gene. V lost 0 bases and J 2 bases, leaving 10 bases between the germline ends. The DNA for the CDR3 is TGCGCCAGCAGCTTGGCACGCGGGGCCACAGATACGCAGTATTTT. Protein: CASSLARGATDTQYF.

This clonotype was recorded only once. The rearrangement joins TRBV7-2 to TRBJ2-1; D unresolved. CDR3 length equals 15 residues. Trimming left V 5 bases short and J 0 bases short, with 11 bases between. Germline CDR1 reads SGHTA; CDR2 reads FQGNSA. This CDR3 is CASSPVVSSYNEQFF. In DNA, the CDR3 is TGTGCCAGCAGCCCTGTGGTAAGCTCCTACAATGAGCAGTTCTTC.

This clonotype was counted ten times or more. J is TRBJ2-3 and V is TRBV13; 7 bases are shared with TRBD2. The CDR3 sequence is 17 residues long. CDR1 is PRHDT and CDR2 is FYEKMQ in the germline V gene (reference sequence). V lost 5 bases and J lost 0; bases outside the gene matches: 11. CDR3 amino acids: CASSPSGEGWSTDTQYF. The CDR3 bases are TGTGCCAGCAGCCCAAGTGGGGAGGGTTGGAGCACAGATACGCAGTATTTT.

The chain employs TRBV20-1 and TRBJ2-1; weak D call: TRBD2 (6 bases). The CDR3 is 13 amino acids. Germline CDR1 reads DFQATT; CDR2 reads SNEGSKA (reference sequence). The V gene lost 3 bases and the J gene lost 10 bases, with 16 bases spanning the gap. CDR3 nucleotides: TGCAGTGCTAGCCCAACTAGCTGGGACGAGCAGTTCTTC. The encoded protein is CSASPTSWDEQFF.

This clonotype was seen a handful of times. The chain couples TRBV6-5 to TRBJ2-3; no reliable D call. V lost 0 bases, J lost 3 bases, and 7 bases lay in between. Germline V gene sequence: CDR1 MNHEY, CDR2 SVGAGI. The CDR3 totals 14 residues. CDR3 residues: CASSYSRGTDTQYF. The CDR3 bases are TGTGCCAGCAGTTACTCTCGCGGAACAGATACGCAGTATTTT.

V is TRBV7-2 and J is TRBJ1-2; 10 positions match TRBD1. This CDR3 is 16 amino acids long. V dropped 2 bases and J dropped 0; count of bases not matched to a gene: 3. Germline V gene sequence: CDR1 SGHTA, CDR2 FQGNSA. The CDR3 reads CASSLRTGGPNYGYTF. In DNA form, the CDR3 reads TGTGCCAGCAGCTTACGGACAGGGGGACCTAACTATGGCTACACCTTC. The full variable domain, its missing parts supplied by reference TRBV7-2 and TRBJ1-2, is GAGVSQSPSNKVTEKGKDVELRCDPISGHTALYWYRQSLGQGLEFLIYFQGNSAPDKSGLPSDRFSAERTGGSVSTLTIQRTQQEDSAVYLCASSLRTGGPNYGYTFGSGTRLTVV.

This clonotype was counted a few times. The chain joins TRBV20-1 to TRBJ2-3, with 13 bases that match TRBD2. V shed 6 bases and J 3 bases; nucleotides not matched to a gene: 9. The CDR3 extends over 16 amino acids. CDR1 is DFQATT and CDR2 is SNEGSKA in the germline V gene (reference sequence). The CDR3, as DNA: TGCAGTGCCCCTCGGACTAGCGGGAGATGGACAGATACGCAGTATTTT. It translates to CSAPRTSGRWTDTQYF.

In its sample, this clonotype was seen a few times. This sequence joins TRBV15 and TRBJ2-5; a weak D match, TRBD1 (5 bases). In germline, CDR1 is LNHNV, CDR2 YYDKDF (reference sequence). The V and J ends lost 3 bases and 2 bases respectively, with 7 bases between them. This CDR3 contains 13 residues. In nucleotides, the CDR3 is TGTGCCACCAGCAGCTCAGGGCAAGAGACCCAGTACTTC. It codes for CATSSSGQETQYF.

This clonotype was counted a few times. The CDR3 nucleotides read TGTGCCAGCTCACCCGGGAGTCGGACGGCCGGGGAGCTGTTTTTT. As protein: CASSPGSRTAGELFF. The rearrangement uses TRBV18 and TRBJ2-2, with a weak D call TRBD2 (6 bases). This CDR3 is built from 15 residues. Trimming took off 3 bases at V and 6 bases at J, with 14 bases between the two ends. Germline V gene lookup returns CDR1 KGHSH and CDR2 LQKENI.

This clonotype was counted ten times or more. This chain links TRBV15 with TRBJ1-6; D unclear. V gave up 5 bases and J gave up 12 bases, with 17 bases separating them. Per the germline V gene, CDR1 is LNHNV and CDR2 is YYDKDF (reference sequence). This CDR3 comprises 14 residues. DNA of the CDR3: TGTGCCACCAGCCGGGAACCCGGACGTATACCCCTCCACTTT. Encoded protein: CATSREPGRIPLHF.

In this sample, this clonotype turned up a few times. The CDR3 here is CASSLDKIAGGPVDTQYF. In DNA, the CDR3 is TGTGCCAGCAGCTTAGATAAGATAGCGGGAGGGCCGGTGGATACGCAGTATTTT. This chain uses TRBV11-2 with TRBJ2-3; 11 nucleotides match TRBD2. Germline V gives CDR1 SGHAT, CDR2 FQNNGV. The J segment lost 6 bases and the V segment lost 0 bases, leaving 11 bases of the junction unmatched. The CDR3 is 18 residues long.

This clonotype was picked up many times. V is TRBV4-3 and J is TRBJ2-7, with TRBD2 matching over 9 bases. The CDR3 totals 16 residues. In germline, CDR1 is LGHNA, CDR2 YSLEER. The V segment lost 5 bases and the J segment 1 base; nucleotides outside the gene matches: 9. The chain's CDR3 is CASSVDRTSASYEQYF. CDR3 sequence (DNA): TGCGCCAGCAGCGTTGATCGGACTAGCGCTTCCTACGAGCAGTACTTC.

This clonotype was detected many times. This chain connects TRBV7-2 to TRBJ2-4; D call uncertain. This CDR3 is 11 amino acids long. Germline V lookup: CDR1 SGHTA, CDR2 FQGNSA. V was pared by 4 bases and J by 7 bases, with 5 bases between. In DNA, the CDR3 is TGTGCCAGCAGCTGGATGAACATTCAGTACTTC. It specifies CASSWMNIQYF.

This clonotype has just a few counts. The gene calls are TRBV12-3 or TRBV12-4 and TRBJ2-1; D unclear. This CDR3 has 17 residues. V lost 1 base to trimming and J lost 0 bases, with 13 bases between them. The CDR3 DNA reads TGTGCCAGCAGTTTAGATAGGGCTTTTAGCTCCTACAATGAGCAGTTCTTC. This translates into CASSLDRAFSSYNEQFF.

The genes are TRBV25-1 and TRBJ1-2, with 7 bases fitting TRBD1. Germline loops: CDR1 MGHDK, CDR2 SYGVNS. J lost 13 bases, V lost 0 bases, and 11 bases had no gene match. The length of the CDR3 is 14 residues. The CDR3 bases are TGTGCCAGCAGTGAATATTTTCTACGACAGGGACTCACCTTC. This translates into CASSEYFLRQGLTF.

The J gene is TRBJ2-2, the V gene TRBV20-1; TRBD2 matches at 10 bases. Germline loops: CDR1 DFQATT, CDR2 SNEGSKA (reference sequence). Trimming cost V 0 bases and J 1 base; bases outside gene matches: 2. The CDR3 is 16 amino acids. CDR3 in amino acids: CSARDGLAENTGELFF. The CDR3 DNA sequence: TGCAGTGCTAGAGATGGACTAGCGGAGAACACCGGGGAGCTGTTTTTT.

This clonotype was recorded a few times. V usage is TRBV29-1 and J usage is TRBJ2-4, with 7 nucleotides matching TRBD1. V lost 5 bases, J lost 1 base, and 5 bases stayed unmatched. Germline V CDR1 and CDR2: SQVTM, ANQGSEA. The CDR3 runs 14 residues. CDR3 sequence (DNA): TGCAGCGTTTGCGACAGGGTTGCCAAAAACATTCAGTACTTC. Protein sequence: CSVCDRVAKNIQYF.

J is TRBJ2-1 and V is TRBV12-3 or TRBV12-4, with a possible D match to TRBD2 (6 bases). The V end was cut by 3 bases, the J end by 5 bases, with 14 bases between. This CDR3 comprises 15 residues. The DNA of the CDR3 is TGTGCCAGCAGTTTGACTAGACGAGGTCACAATGAGCAGTTCTTC. This codes for CASSLTRRGHNEQFF.

J is TRBJ2-3 and V is TRBV7-9; 7 bases match TRBD2. Germline trimming cut 11 bases from V and 4 bases from J; bases unmatched to any gene: 6. In germline, CDR1 is SEHNR, CDR2 FQNEAQ (reference sequence). The CDR3 is 12 amino acids. The CDR3 reads CAPGEGSDTQYF. CDR3 DNA sequence: TGTGCCCCCGGGGAGGGGTCAGATACGCAGTATTTT.

This clonotype was counted between two and nine times. The chain links TRBV6-6 to TRBJ1-5; D gene ambiguous. In germline, CDR1 is MNHNY, CDR2 SVGAGI (reference sequence). This CDR3 region has 12 residues. V lost 7 bases and J 0 bases, leaving 4 bases between the germline ends. Here the CDR3 DNA reads TGTGCCAGCACCAGTAGCAATCAGCCCCAGCATTTT. Translating it yields CASTSSNQPQHF.

This chain joins TRBV10-3 and TRBJ2-4; D is unclear. Per germline, CDR1 ENHRY and CDR2 SYGVKD. The CDR3 runs 14 residues. V shed 0 bases and J shed 0 bases, with 3 bases lying between them. Here the CDR3 reads CAISESKAKNIQYF. CDR3 DNA sequence: TGTGCCATCAGTGAGTCCAAAGCCAAAAACATTCAGTACTTC.

This clonotype has at least ten counts. The chain carries TRBV5-1 and TRBJ2-1; 13 nucleotides line up with TRBD2. The CDR3 is 17 residues long. V lost 4 bases, J lost 3 bases, and 7 bases stayed unmatched. Per the germline V gene, CDR1 is SGHRS and CDR2 is YFSETQ. In DNA, the CDR3 is TGCGCCAGCAGCCGGGGACTAGCGGGAAAAGGCTACAATGAGCAGTTCTTC. Translated, it gives CASSRGLAGKGYNEQFF.

Only a few counts were recorded for this clonotype. V and J are TRBV4-3 and TRBJ2-7; TRBD2 matches 8 bases. V shed 4 bases and J 3 bases; nucleotides not matched to a gene: 5. There are 14 residues in the CDR3. The germline CDR1 and CDR2 sequences are LGHNA and YSLEER. The CDR3 sequence is CASSRAGAGYEQYF. The CDR3 nucleotides read TGCGCCAGCAGCCGAGCGGGGGCAGGCTACGAGCAGTACTTC.

This clonotype has just a few counts. The rearrangement uses TRBV7-2 and TRBJ2-3; TRBD2 matches 9 bases. With V trimmed by 0 bases and J by 4 bases, 14 bases remained unmatched. Germline-derived CDR1 and CDR2 are SGHTA and FQGNSA. CDR3 size: 19 residues. The CDR3 DNA follows: TGTGCCAGCAGCTTAGCTCGCCTAGCGGGGACTGAGGGGCCAGATACGCAGTATTTT. Protein sequence: CASSLARLAGTEGPDTQYF.

This clonotype appeared a few times. This CDR3 reads CASRRQSPNYGYTF. CDR3 coding DNA: TGTGCCAGCAGGCGACAGTCACCTAACTATGGCTACACCTTC. V usage is TRBV28 and J usage is TRBJ1-2, with D possibly TRBD1 on 5 matching bases. The CDR3 is made up of 14 amino acids. Germline V gene lookup returns CDR1 MDHEN and CDR2 SYDVKM. The V end was cut by 6 bases, the J end by 0 bases, with 11 bases between.

The V and J genes are TRBV4-3 and TRBJ1-3, with D maybe TRBD1 (5 bases). Trimming cost V 0 bases and J 0 bases, with 9 bases left between them. The CDR3 sequence is 16 residues long. Germline values: CDR1 LGHNA, CDR2 YSLEER. CDR3 DNA sequence: TGCGCCAGCAGCCAAGATTACAGGTTCTCTGGAAACACCATATATTTT. It encodes CASSQDYRFSGNTIYF.